This TCR beta chain was observed in a study of control samples from healthy donors and cancer patients. This clone occurred once. Libraries were prepared by immunoSEQ multiplex PCR; TCRdb keeps only in-frame clonotypes and omits some of them. Here the sample spans about 140,000 clones, around nine tenths being singletons. The CDR3 extends over 11 amino acids. Germline values: CDR1 MDHEN, CDR2 SYDVKM. V was shortened by 8 bases and J by 12 bases, with 14 bases between the two germline ends. The source is a woman aged 30 to 39 in good health. Input material: blood. This chain connects TRBV28 to TRBJ2-1; the D is unclear. The CDR3 is CASSSTWRQFF. The CDR3 nucleotides are TGTGCCAGCTCCTCGACCTGGCGGCAGTTCTTC.